A single sample gave rise to the 10 T cell receptor beta chains below, sequenced in a study of neoadjuvant anti-PD-1 for oral cavity cancer. Sequenced by immunoSEQ multiplex PCR; TCRdb stores in-frame clones only, minus some. The sample lists over 80,000 clones, roughly four fifths seen once, with around 3% in the top ten. This specimen consisted of PBMCs, obtained before nivolumab (anti-PD-1) treatment. The receptors come from a person aged 35-79 years with oral cavity squamous cell carcinoma.

The J gene is TRBJ2-5, the V gene TRBV25-1, with TRBD1 identical over 8 bases. The length of the CDR3 is 15 residues. V was pared by 8 bases and J by 4 bases, with 12 bases of the junction left unmatched. CDR1 MGHDK and CDR2 SYGVNS come from the germline V gene. The CDR3 DNA follows: TGTGCCAGCGAGGAGGACAGGGTGCAGGGAGAGACCCAGTACTTC. Residues: CASEEDRVQGETQYF.

This rearrangement joins TRBV11-2 to TRBJ1-2, with D possibly TRBD1 on 5 matching bases. Trimming pared 1 base from V and 3 bases from J, leaving 12 bases between. Germline CDR1 and CDR2: SGHAT and FQNNGV. The CDR3 is 15 residues long. The CDR3 nucleotides read TGTGCCAGCAGCTTAGGTTCAACAGGACACTATGGCTACACCTTC. The encoded protein is CASSLGSTGHYGYTF.

V gene TRBV10-2 combines with J gene TRBJ2-1; possible D gene TRBD2, 6 bases. This CDR3 region has 14 residues. Germline V gives CDR1 WSHSY, CDR2 SAAADI. The V end lost 4 bases, the J end lost 7 bases, and 14 bases lay between the germline ends. The CDR3 DNA reads TGCGCCAGCAGTGGGGGAGGAGGTGGGAATGAGCAGTTCTTC. This codes for CASSGGGGGNEQFF.

This clone was seen just once. The chain uses TRBV5-1 and TRBJ2-4, with 7 bases identical to TRBD1. Per the germline V gene, CDR1 is SGHRS and CDR2 is YFSETQ. The CDR3 runs 17 residues. Trimming at V came to 1 base and at J to 6 bases, leaving 13 bases not matched to a gene. The CDR3 nucleotides are TGCGCCAGCAGCTTGTATCGACTGGGGACAGAAGGAAACATTCAGTACTTC. Encoded protein: CASSLYRLGTEGNIQYF.

V usage is TRBV11-1 and J usage is TRBJ2-7; D remains unclear. Germline values: CDR1 SGHAT, CDR2 FQDESV (reference sequence). This CDR3 contains 15 residues. Deletions cut 1 base from V and 3 bases from J, with 13 bases between. CDR3 amino acids: CASSLGSPTIYEQYF. CDR3 coding DNA: TGTGCCAGCAGCTTAGGCAGCCCAACAATCTACGAGCAGTACTTC.

This chain uses TRBV9 with TRBJ1-5, with a tentative D call TRBD1 (6 bases). Between the trimmed V and J ends, which lost 4 bases and 6 bases, there was a span of 17 bases. CDR1 and CDR2 (germline): SGDLS, YYNGEE. The CDR3 consists of 15 residues. The CDR3 here is CASSPTGNGGQPQHF. The CDR3 DNA follows: TGTGCCAGCAGCCCGACAGGTAACGGCGGTCAGCCCCAGCATTTT.

CDR3 sequence: CASSHLELSNTGELFF. The CDR3 DNA is TGCGCCAGCAGCCACCTAGAACTCTCGAACACCGGGGAGCTGTTTTTT. The chain couples TRBV4-1 to TRBJ2-2; the D is unclear. Germline V gives CDR1 MGHRA, CDR2 YSYEKL. Trimming removed 3 bases at V and 0 bases at J, with 11 bases between. CDR3 length: 16 amino acids.

The chain couples TRBV7-2 to TRBJ1-1; the D is unclear. The germline V and J ends were trimmed by 5 bases and 5 bases, with 12 bases remaining between them. Looked up from germline, CDR1 is SGHTA and CDR2 is FQGNSA. CDR3 length equals 13 residues. The CDR3 reads CASSPARGTEAFF. As DNA, the CDR3 is TGTGCCAGCAGCCCCGCACGAGGGACTGAAGCTTTCTTT.

This rearrangement joins TRBV1 to TRBJ2-4; the table names TRBD1, a call not compared with the DNA. TRBV1 is given as a pseudogene. The CDR3 loop spans 18 amino acids. The CDR3 DNA is TGCACCAGCAGCCGAAATCCGGGACAGGGATTTGCCAAAAACATTCAGTACTTC. The encoded protein is CTSSRNPGQGFAKNIQYF.

The chain has TRBV30 and TRBJ1-4; D is possibly TRBD1 (6 bases). The V gene's germline CDR1 is GTSNPN and CDR2 SVGIG (reference sequence). The CDR3 spans 19 residues. Trimming took 4 bases from V and 3 from J, leaving 27 bases between them. DNA for the CDR3: TGTGCCTGGAATCGGGGTCTGAGGGCAGGGGCGGCCTCTAATGAAAAACTGTTTTTT. Translated, it gives CAWNRGLRAGAASNEKLFF. Looking up the rest from reference TRBV30 and TRBJ1-4 gives the full variable domain: SQTIHQWPATLVQPVGSPLSLECTVEGTSNPNLYWYRQAAGRGLQLLFYSVGIGQISSEVPQNLSASRPQDRQFILSSKKLLLSDSGFYLCAWNRGLRAGAASNEKLFFGSGTQLSVL.